What follows describes a single T cell receptor beta chain. PCR was performed using 60 Vbeta and 13 Jbeta primers. The repertoire was sequenced with immunoSEQ multiplex PCR; TCRdb's copy has only in-frame clones and lacks some. The sample shows over 150,000 clones, approximately 75% of them seen only once. This entry comes from a study of cytomegalovirus exposure and HLA in healthy donors. V lost 5 bases and J 1 base, leaving 11 bases between the germline ends. The germline CDR1 and CDR2 sequences are MDHEN and SYDVKM. This CDR3 region has 15 residues. V gene TRBV28 combines with J gene TRBJ2-2; D call uncertain. The TCR originated in a man aged 30 to 45 in good health and CMV-seropositive. Sequencing input: PBMCs. Here the CDR3 reads CASSPPLGNTGELFF. DNA of the CDR3: TGTGCCAGCAGTCCCCCCCTAGGGAACACCGGGGAGCTGTTTTTT.